This entry lists 8 T cell receptor beta chains sequenced from one sample in a study of T cell clones after liver transplantation. The assay was immunoSEQ multiplex PCR, and TCRdb's table has in-frame clones only and misses some. The profile covers nearly 15,000 clones, with around 90% appearing a single time and around 45% taken by the ten largest. Source: CD8+ T cells from blood, taken before liver transplant. The receptor source for this set is a human donor who received a liver transplant.

The genes are TRBV14 and TRBJ2-7; D ambiguous. The CDR3 totals 13 residues. CDR1 and CDR2 from the germline V gene are SGHDN and FVKESK. V was cut by 2 bases and J by 4 bases, with 9 bases left in between. The CDR3 loop is CASSQIRDYEQYF. The CDR3 nucleotides read TGTGCCAGCAGCCAAATTAGGGATTACGAGCAGTACTTC.

The V and J genes are TRBV27 and TRBJ2-3; TRBD1 matches 8 bases. Germline CDR1 and CDR2: MNHEY and SMNVEV (reference sequence). V trimming: 4 bases; J trimming: 2 bases; junction bases outside the gene matches: 11. The CDR3 consists of 17 residues. This CDR3 is CASSSHRTGLLTDTQYF. The DNA for the CDR3 is TGTGCCAGCAGTTCTCACCGGACAGGGCTCCTCACAGATACGCAGTATTTT.

This chain joins TRBV27 and TRBJ1-4, with D perhaps matching TRBD1 (5 bases). V shed 7 bases and J shed 2 bases, with 14 bases lying between them. The germline CDR1 and CDR2 sequences are MNHEY and SMNVEV (reference sequence). The CDR3 runs 15 residues. CDR3 loop: CASNSRAGTNEKLFF. The CDR3 DNA follows: TGTGCCAGCAATTCAAGGGCAGGGACTAATGAAAAACTGTTTTTT. The whole variable domain, remainder taken from reference TRBV27 and TRBJ1-4, is EAQVTQNPRYLITVTGKKLTVTCSQNMNHEYMSWYRQDPGLGLRQIYYSMNVEVTDKGDVPEGYKVSRKEKRNFPLILESPSPNQTSLYFCASNSRAGTNEKLFFGSGTQLSVL.

The gene calls are TRBV7-8 and TRBJ2-7; D possibly matches TRBD1 or TRBD2 (5 bases each). V was clipped by 7 bases and J by 6 bases, with 22 bases between them. In germline, CDR1 is SGHVS, CDR2 FQNEAQ. This CDR3 has 15 residues. Here the CDR3 reads CASTNRDRRFGEQYF. The CDR3 nucleotides are TGTGCCAGCACAAACCGGGACCGGAGGTTCGGCGAGCAGTACTTC.

The gene calls are TRBV4-2 and TRBJ1-4, with 9 bases identical to TRBD1. The CDR3 extends over 16 amino acids. Per the germline V gene, CDR1 is LGHNA and CDR2 is YNFKEQ. The ends lost 0 bases at V and 3 bases at J; junction bases unmatched: 2. CDR3 sequence reads: CASSQENRGPNEKLFF. The CDR3 DNA follows: TGTGCCAGCAGCCAAGAAAACAGGGGGCCTAATGAAAAACTGTTTTTT.

This sequence joins TRBV1 and TRBJ2-1; TRBD2 was called by the table and not checked on the DNA. TRBV1 is termed a pseudogene. There are 16 residues in the CDR3. The CDR3 sequence: CTSSQSVKREGGEQFF. The CDR3 DNA is TGCACCAGCAGCCAATCGGTCAAGCGGGAGGGAGGGGAGCAGTTCTTC.

The chain has TRBV7-2 and TRBJ2-1; either TRBD1 or TRBD2 may supply D (5 bases each). The CDR3 loop spans 16 amino acids. Per germline, CDR1 SGHTA and CDR2 FQGNSA. V was trimmed by 2 bases and J by 0 bases, leaving 11 bases between them. CDR3: CASSLQGPSSYNEQFF. Here the CDR3 DNA reads TGTGCCAGCAGCTTACAGGGACCCAGCTCCTACAATGAGCAGTTCTTC.

The V gene is TRBV4-1, the J gene TRBJ2-1; possible D gene TRBD1, 5 bases. V lost 6 bases and J lost 3, with 9 bases in between. Germline V CDR1 and CDR2: MGHRA, YSYEKL. This CDR3 comprises 13 residues. The CDR3 is CASSPDNYNEQFF. For the CDR3, the DNA is TGCGCCAGCAGTCCGGACAACTACAATGAGCAGTTCTTC.